Sequencing of this TCR beta chain was carried out in a study of blood T cells in healthy people across ages. Study conclusions and caveats: Observed TCR beta diversity per million T cells went down as age went up. This fall followed a roughly linear course with age. The authors considered diversity estimates from one million T cells to be underestimates.

A minimum of 7 million PBMCs was isolated per sample. The length of the CDR3 is 12 residues. Germline CDR1 reads SQVTM; CDR2 reads ANQGSEA. Trimming left V 2 bases short and J 1 base short, with 6 bases between. Then a second PCR, running roughly 7 to 12 cycles, was carried out with a sample-barcoded 5' primer and a J-beta primer mix. TCRdb ran MiXCR on the 5' RACE reads and lists one entry per CDR3 protein. Counted here are about 780,000 distinct CDR3 sequences, 35% to 50% occurring once; the ten biggest clones make up about a sixth. This clonotype occurred many times. Its antigen is still unknown. Sequencing was done on a sample of blood. This sequence joins TRBV29-1 and TRBJ2-7; D remains unclear. The receptor was isolated from a man older than 75 in good health. DNA of the CDR3: TGCAGCGTTGAATCCTCGTCCTACGAGCAGTACTTC. This encodes CSVESSSYEQYF.